This TCR beta chain was retrieved from a study of patients and donors after allogeneic stem cell transplantation. With 1 base removed from V and 10 bases from J, the gap between germline ends came to 20 bases. CDR3 size: 17 residues. The germline gives CDR1 LNHNV, CDR2 YYDKDF (reference sequence). Using its own MiXCR run on the RT-PCR reads, TCRdb lists one record per CDR3 protein. The sample records a few hundred thousand distinct CDR3 sequences, roughly 13% being singletons. This chain links TRBV15 with TRBJ1-6; D unclear. The receptor's source is a human donor who was either an allogeneic HSCT recipient or a stem cell or donor lymphocyte infusion donor (not recorded which). It is not recorded whose cells these are; they may come from a transplant donor. The material sequenced was blood, either unsorted or a sorted T cell fraction (not recorded which). The CDR3 here is CATSRASASGRASPLHF. CDR3 bases: TGTGCCACCAGCAGAGCTTCAGCCTCGGGGAGGGCATCACCCCTCCACTTT.